The rows below give T cell receptor beta chains drawn from one sample of a study of OX40 agonist ivuxolimab in advanced cancers. Libraries were prepared by immunoSEQ multiplex PCR; TCRdb keeps only in-frame clonotypes and omits some of them. The sample holds roughly 64,000 clones, about 86% seen once. Source: CD4+ or CD8+ T cells sorted from blood, taken in a trial of the OX40 agonist ivuxolimab. The receptors here all came from an adult with an advanced solid tumor such as melanoma, head and neck, liver or kidney cancer. CDR3s include the opening cysteine and the closing phenylalanine or tryptophan. D genes are given only for firm matches. Expanded clones get a size class; other rows say once, few or many, or leave the size out.

clone_size j_call v_call d_call cdr3_aa cdr3_nt
- TRBJ1-6 TRBV5-8 - CASSLEGMNSPLHF TGTGCCAGCAGCTTAGAAGGGATGAATTCACCCCTCCACTTT
- TRBJ2-7 TRBV14 TRBD2 CASSHGTSGARYEQYF TGTGCCAGCAGCCACGGGACTAGCGGGGCACGCTACGAGCAGTACTTC
- TRBJ2-3 TRBV19 - CASSYTWLTDTQYF TGTGCCAGTAGTTACACTTGGCTCACAGATACGCAGTATTTT
- TRBJ1-5 TRBV19 TRBD1 CASRMSGTGLNQPQHF TGTGCCAGTAGGATGAGTGGGACAGGGTTAAATCAGCCCCAGCATTTT
- TRBJ2-7 TRBV10-3 - CATSPGELSYEQYF TGTGCCACCAGCCCGGGGGAACTATCCTACGAGCAGTACTTC
- TRBJ2-5 TRBV7-2 - CASSGQVPGTQYF TGTGCCAGCAGTGGGCAGGTGCCAGGGACCCAGTACTTC
- TRBJ1-2 TRBV29-1 - CSVGQGYGYTF TGCAGCGTTGGTCAGGGCTATGGCTACACCTTC
- TRBJ2-7 TRBV5-6 - CASSLERSYEQYF TGTGCCAGCAGCTTGGAAAGATCCTACGAGCAGTACTTC
- TRBJ2-2 TRBV4-1 - CASSQDLGARGELFF TGCGCCAGCAGCCAAGATTTAGGGGCAAGGGGGGAGCTGTTTTTT
once TRBJ1-5 TRBV10-3 - CAISPSTGNNQPQHF TGTGCCATCAGTCCATCGACAGGTAACAATCAGCCCCAGCATTTT
- TRBJ1-1 TRBV6-1 TRBD1 CASSELRGLTEAFF TGTGCCAGCAGTGAATTAAGGGGGCTTACTGAAGCTTTCTTT
few TRBJ2-1 TRBV19 - CASNGQGYSDEQFF TGTGCCAGTAATGGGCAGGGGTATAGCGATGAGCAGTTCTTC
- TRBJ1-2 TRBV5-1 - CANSQRLTYGYTF TGCGCCAATTCACAACGACTGACCTATGGCTACACCTTC
once TRBJ1-1 TRBV5-1 TRBD1 CASSPPGQGVTEAFF TGCGCCAGCAGCCCACCGGGACAGGGAGTCACTGAAGCTTTCTTT